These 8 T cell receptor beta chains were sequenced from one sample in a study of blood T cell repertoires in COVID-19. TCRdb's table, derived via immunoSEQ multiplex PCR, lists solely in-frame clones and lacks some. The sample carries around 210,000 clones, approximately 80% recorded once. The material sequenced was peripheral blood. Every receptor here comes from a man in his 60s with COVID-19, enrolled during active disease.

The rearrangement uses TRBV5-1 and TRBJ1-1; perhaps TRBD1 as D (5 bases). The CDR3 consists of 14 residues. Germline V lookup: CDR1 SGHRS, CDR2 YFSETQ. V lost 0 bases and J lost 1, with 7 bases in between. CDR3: CASSLAGPNTEAFF. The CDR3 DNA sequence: TGCGCCAGCAGCTTGGCAGGGCCGAACACTGAAGCTTTCTTT.

This chain's CDR3 is CASSYSGTGSGYTF. In nucleotides, the CDR3 is TGTGCCAGCAGTTACTCCGGGACAGGGAGCGGCTACACCTTC. The chain joins TRBV6-5 to TRBJ1-2; 9 nucleotides line up with TRBD1. J was trimmed by 8 bases and V by 0 bases; bases with no gene match: 4. The CDR3 loop spans 14 amino acids. Germline CDR1 and CDR2: MNHEY and SVGAGI.

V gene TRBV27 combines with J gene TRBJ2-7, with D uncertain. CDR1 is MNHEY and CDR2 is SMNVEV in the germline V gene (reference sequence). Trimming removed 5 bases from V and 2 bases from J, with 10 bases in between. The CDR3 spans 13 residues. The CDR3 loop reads CASSRSVPYEQYF. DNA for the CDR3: TGTGCCAGCAGTCGATCAGTCCCCTACGAGCAGTACTTC.

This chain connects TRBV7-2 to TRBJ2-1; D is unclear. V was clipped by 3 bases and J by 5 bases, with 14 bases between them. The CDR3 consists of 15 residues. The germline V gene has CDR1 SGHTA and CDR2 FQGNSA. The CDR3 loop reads CASSFPGTADNEQFF. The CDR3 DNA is TGTGCCAGCAGCTTCCCCGGAACGGCGGACAATGAGCAGTTCTTC. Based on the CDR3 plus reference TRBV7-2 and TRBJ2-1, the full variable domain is GAGVSQSPSNKVTEKGKDVELRCDPISGHTALYWYRQSLGQGLEFLIYFQGNSAPDKSGLPSDRFSAERTGGSVSTLTIQRTQQEDSAVYLCASSFPGTADNEQFFGPGTRLTVL.

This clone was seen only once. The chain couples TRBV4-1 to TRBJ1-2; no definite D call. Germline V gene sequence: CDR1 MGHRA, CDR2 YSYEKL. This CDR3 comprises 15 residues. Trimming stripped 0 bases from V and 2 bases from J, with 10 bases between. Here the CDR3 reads CASSQEGSRNYGYTF. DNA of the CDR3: TGCGCCAGCAGCCAAGAAGGAAGCAGGAACTATGGCTACACCTTC.

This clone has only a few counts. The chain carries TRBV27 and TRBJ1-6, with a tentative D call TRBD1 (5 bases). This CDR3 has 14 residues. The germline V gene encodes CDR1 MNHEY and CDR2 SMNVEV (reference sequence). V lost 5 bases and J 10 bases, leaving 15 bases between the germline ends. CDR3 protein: CASSPLGGGSPLHF. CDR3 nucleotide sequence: TGTGCCAGCAGTCCCCTGGGGGGGGGATCACCCCTCCACTTT.

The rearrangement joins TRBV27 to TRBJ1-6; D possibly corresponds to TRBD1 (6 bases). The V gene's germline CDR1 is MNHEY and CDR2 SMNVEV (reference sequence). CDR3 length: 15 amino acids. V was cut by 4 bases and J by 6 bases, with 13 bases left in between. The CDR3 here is CASSSGQSLNSPLHF. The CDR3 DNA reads TGTGCCAGCAGTTCCGGACAGTCTCTTAATTCACCCCTCCACTTT.

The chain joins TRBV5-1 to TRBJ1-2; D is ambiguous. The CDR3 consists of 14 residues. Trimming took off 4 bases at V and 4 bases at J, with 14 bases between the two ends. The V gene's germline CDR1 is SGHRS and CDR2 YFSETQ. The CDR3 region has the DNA TGCGCCAGCAGCCCCGAGGGCGGATTCTATGGCTACACCTTC. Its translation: CASSPEGGFYGYTF. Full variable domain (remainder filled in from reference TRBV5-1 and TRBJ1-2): KAGVTQTPRYLIKTRGQQVTLSCSPISGHRSVSWYQQTPGQGLQFLFEYFSETQRNKGNFPGRFSGRQFSNSRSEMNVSTLELGDSALYLCASSPEGGFYGYTFGSGTRLTVV.